The source of this T cell receptor beta chain is a study of cytomegalovirus exposure and HLA in healthy donors. With 60 Vbeta and 13 Jbeta primers, the PCR was carried out. Original processing methods: Tens of millions of unique TCR beta chains, some 10 million of them shared, were counted by a later analysis. TCRdb keeps only in-frame clones here, not all; method: immunoSEQ multiplex PCR. The DNA gave D and trimming, while V, J and clone size come from that table. The listing contains 80,000 to 95,000 clones. The CDR3 totals 13 residues. Germline CDR1 SNHLY, CDR2 FYNNEI. Trimming cost V 11 bases and J 0 bases, with 11 bases left between them.

The chain couples TRBV2 to TRBJ1-5; D not certain. This receptor was taken from a man aged 45-65 years in good health and CMV-seropositive. The specimen sequenced was PBMCs. The CDR3 bases are TGTGCCGCCCAGGCTTATAGCAATCAGCCCCAGCATTTT. Translating gives CAAQAYSNQPQHF.